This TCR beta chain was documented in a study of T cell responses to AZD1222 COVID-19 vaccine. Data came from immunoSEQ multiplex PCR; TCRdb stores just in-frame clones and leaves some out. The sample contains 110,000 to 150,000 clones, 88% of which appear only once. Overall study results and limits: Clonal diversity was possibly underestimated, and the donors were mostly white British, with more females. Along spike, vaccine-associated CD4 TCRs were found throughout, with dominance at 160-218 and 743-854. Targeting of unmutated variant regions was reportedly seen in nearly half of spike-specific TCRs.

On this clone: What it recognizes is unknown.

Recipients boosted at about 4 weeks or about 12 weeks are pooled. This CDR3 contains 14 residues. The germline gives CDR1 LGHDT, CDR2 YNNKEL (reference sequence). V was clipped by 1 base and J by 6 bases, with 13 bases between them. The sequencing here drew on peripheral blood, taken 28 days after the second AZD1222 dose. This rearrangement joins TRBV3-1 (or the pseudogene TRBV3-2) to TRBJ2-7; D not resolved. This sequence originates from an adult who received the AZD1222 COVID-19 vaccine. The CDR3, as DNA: TGTGCCAGCAGCCAAGGGGTGTCGAGAACCGAGCAGTACTTC. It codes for CASSQGVSRTEQYF.